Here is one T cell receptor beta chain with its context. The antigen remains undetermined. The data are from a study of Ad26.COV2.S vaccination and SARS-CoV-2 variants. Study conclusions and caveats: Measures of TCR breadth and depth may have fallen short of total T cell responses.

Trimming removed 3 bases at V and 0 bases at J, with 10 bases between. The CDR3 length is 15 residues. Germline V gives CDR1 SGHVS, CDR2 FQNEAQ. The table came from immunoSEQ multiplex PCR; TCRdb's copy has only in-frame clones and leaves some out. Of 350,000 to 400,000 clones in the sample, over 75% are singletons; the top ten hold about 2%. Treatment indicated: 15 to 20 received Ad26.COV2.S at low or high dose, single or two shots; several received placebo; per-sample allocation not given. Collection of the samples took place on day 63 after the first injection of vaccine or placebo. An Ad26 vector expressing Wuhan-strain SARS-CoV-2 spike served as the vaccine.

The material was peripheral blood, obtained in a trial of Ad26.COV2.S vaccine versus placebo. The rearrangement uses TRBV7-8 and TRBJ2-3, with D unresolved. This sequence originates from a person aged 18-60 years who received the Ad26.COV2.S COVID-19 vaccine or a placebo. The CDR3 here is CASSFTTTSTDTQYF. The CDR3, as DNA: TGTGCCAGCAGCTTTACTACTACAAGCACAGATACGCAGTATTTT.